Presented here are 21 T cell receptor beta chains from one specimen sequenced in a study of sequential checkpoint blockade in melanoma. Method: immunoSEQ multiplex PCR; TCRdb's copy keeps in-frame clones and lacks some. This sample has about 160 clones, with roughly a fifth found just once. This sample's treatment: randomized to nivolumab then ipilimumab (arm A) or the reverse (arm B). The source material was tumor tissue (inferred from file names), sampled from a patient given nivolumab and ipilimumab in sequence. These receptors all stem from a human donor with melanoma.

This clone qualifies as large (0.1 to 1%). The chain employs TRBV4-1 and TRBJ1-1; unclear D gene. CDR1 and CDR2 (germline): MGHRA, YSYEKL. V lost 1 base to trimming and J lost 5 bases, with 11 bases between them. The CDR3 length is 14 residues. DNA for the CDR3: TGCGCCAGCAGCCAAGGAATCTCGGGAACTGAAGCTTTCTTT. The encoded protein is CASSQGISGTEAFF.

The chain recombines TRBV12-1 with TRBJ1-4; TRBD1 was called by the table and not checked on the DNA. TRBV12-1 counts as a pseudogene. The CDR3 totals 20 residues. The CDR3 reads CASSAFFVDTPFATNEKLFF. CDR3 nucleotide sequence: TGTGCCAGCAGCGCATTCTTTGTAGACACACCATTTGCAACTAATGAAAAACTGTTTTTT.

The chain carries TRBV6-8 and TRBJ2-6; D is unresolved. Germline CDR1 reads MNHGY; CDR2 reads SAAAGT. CDR3 length equals 16 residues. V lost 6 bases, J lost 3 bases, and 15 bases lay in between. As DNA, the CDR3 is TGTGCCAGCAGGGCCCCCGAGACGGGTGGGGCCAACGTCCTGACTTTC. Its protein product is CASRAPETGGANVLTF.

V gene TRBV5-1 combines with J gene TRBJ2-1; unclear D gene. The germline CDR1 and CDR2 sequences are SGHRS and YFSETQ. Trimming took 3 bases from V and 0 from J, leaving 10 bases between them. The CDR3 sequence is 15 residues long. The CDR3 spells CASSSRESSYNEQFF. In DNA, the CDR3 is TGCGCCAGCAGCTCCCGCGAGAGCTCCTACAATGAGCAGTTCTTC.

This clone was seen once. V gene TRBV19 combines with J gene TRBJ2-7; TRBD2 matches at 7 bases. This CDR3 has 13 amino acids. The J segment lost 3 bases and the V segment lost 3 bases, leaving 2 bases of the junction unmatched. The germline V gene has CDR1 LNHDA and CDR2 SQIVND (reference sequence). DNA for the CDR3: TGTGCCAGTAGTATGTCGGGGGGCTACGAGCAGTACTTC. It specifies CASSMSGGYEQYF. The whole variable domain, remainder taken from reference TRBV19 and TRBJ2-7, is DGGITQSPKYLFRKEGQNVTLSCEQNLNHDAMYWYRQDPGQGLRLIYYSQIVNDFQKGDIAEGYSVSREKKESFPLTVTSAQKNPTAFYLCASSMSGGYEQYFGPGTRLTVT.

The gene calls are TRBV19 and TRBJ2-7, with no clear D. Trimming removed 1 base at V and 5 bases at J, with 12 bases between. Germline CDR1 LNHDA, CDR2 SQIVND (reference sequence). The CDR3 contains 14 residues. Here the CDR3 DNA reads TGTGCCAGTAGTATAGGGCCCCGAAAAAACGAGCAGTACTTC. Amino acid sequence: CASSIGPRKNEQYF.

In this sample, this clone turned up a few times. The rearrangement links TRBV6-8 to TRBJ2-5; D possibly corresponds to TRBD1 (6 bases). CDR1 and CDR2 (germline): MNHGY, SAAAGT. The ends were cut back, 4 bases at V and 2 bases at J, with 20 bases in the middle. The CDR3 sequence is 17 residues long. The CDR3 bases are TGTGCCAGCAGTTCCTCCCGGGGCAGGGGTAGGCAAGAGACCCAGTACTTC. Protein: CASSSSRGRGRQETQYF.

The gene calls are TRBV6-8 and TRBJ2-1; 10 nucleotides agree with TRBD2. The germline V gene encodes CDR1 MNHGY and CDR2 SAAAGT. V lost 5 bases to trimming and J lost 6 bases; unmatched junction nucleotides: 7. The CDR3 totals 15 residues. CDR3 region: CASSELAGVSNEQFF. CDR3 in DNA: TGTGCCAGCAGTGAGCTAGCGGGAGTCTCCAATGAGCAGTTCTTC.

This clone was counted a few times. V usage is TRBV19 and J usage is TRBJ1-1; possible D gene TRBD1, 6 bases. V lost 11 bases, J lost 3 bases, and 16 bases lay in between. This CDR3 has 13 amino acids. Germline loops: CDR1 LNHDA, CDR2 SQIVND (reference sequence). The DNA for the CDR3 is TGTGCCTGTCGTCGGGGGGCGCACACTGAAGCTTTCTTT. As protein: CACRRGAHTEAFF.

Only a few counts were recorded for this clone. This chain links TRBV9 with TRBJ1-1; D may be TRBD1 (6 bases). Germline lookup yields CDR1 SGDLS and CDR2 YYNGEE. The CDR3 is made up of 14 amino acids. V lost 5 bases to trimming and J lost 4 bases, with 15 bases between them. The CDR3 loop is CASSVGARGTEAFF. CDR3 sequence (DNA): TGTGCCAGCAGTGTGGGGGCGCGGGGCACTGAAGCTTTCTTT.

Judged by abundance, this clone is large (0.1 to 1%). The V and J genes are TRBV11-3 and TRBJ1-1; D is ambiguous. Deletions cut 3 bases from V and 0 bases from J, with 8 bases between. Germline lookup yields CDR1 SGHNT and CDR2 YENEEA. CDR3 length: 14 amino acids. Written as DNA, the CDR3 is TGTGCCAGCAGCTTTGGACGGATGAACACTGAAGCTTTCTTT. As protein: CASSFGRMNTEAFF. Full variable domain (remainder filled in from reference TRBV11-3 and TRBJ1-1): EAGVVQSPRYKIIEKKQPVAFWCNPISGHNTLYWYLQNLGQGPELLIRYENEEAVDDSQLPKDRFSAERLKGVDSTLKIQPAELGDSAVYLCASSFGRMNTEAFFGQGTRLTVV.

The table lists this clone with a few counts. The chain couples TRBV4-1 to TRBJ1-5; perhaps TRBD1 as D (5 bases). Germline V gives CDR1 MGHRA, CDR2 YSYEKL. The CDR3 is made up of 16 amino acids. V lost 0 bases and J lost 4, with 13 bases in between. Here the CDR3 DNA reads TGCGCCAGCAGCCAAGATAGGGGACCCATTAATCAGCCCCAGCATTTT. Its translation is CASSQDRGPINQPQHF.

This clone is categorized as large. The chain has TRBV6-8 and TRBJ2-1, with 7 bases matching TRBD2. Germline V gives CDR1 MNHGY, CDR2 SAAAGT. V was pared by 6 bases and J by 3 bases, with 8 bases of the junction left unmatched. This CDR3 contains 15 residues. Here the CDR3 reads CASSETSVYYNEQFF. CDR3 DNA: TGTGCCAGCAGCGAAACTAGCGTTTACTACAATGAGCAGTTCTTC.

The V and J genes are TRBV16 and TRBJ2-6; 8 bases match TRBD1. The CDR3 is made up of 19 amino acids. Trimming removed 4 bases from V and 0 bases from J; junction bases left unmatched: 11. Looked up from germline, CDR1 is KGHSY and CDR2 is FQNENV. The CDR3 DNA reads TGTGCCAGCAGCCTTCTTTGGACAGGGACGTCCTCTGGGGCCAACGTCCTGACTTTC. As protein: CASSLLWTGTSSGANVLTF. Based on the CDR3 plus reference TRBV16 and TRBJ2-6, the full variable domain is GEEVAQTPKHLVRGEGQKAKLYCAPIKGHSYVFWYQQVLKNEFKFLISFQNENVFDETGMPKERFSAKCLPNSPCSLEIQATKLEDSAVYFCASSLLWTGTSSGANVLTFGAGSRLTVL.

This clone is termed large. The gene calls are TRBV11-3 and TRBJ2-3; 14 bases line up with TRBD2. CDR3 length equals 15 residues. Germline assignment: CDR1 SGHNT and CDR2 YENEEA. V was pared by 6 bases and J by 4 bases, with 3 bases of the junction left unmatched. The CDR3 loop is CASRRTSGRSDTQYF. As DNA, the CDR3 is TGTGCCAGCAGACGGACTAGCGGGAGGTCAGATACGCAGTATTTT.

This clone is categorized as large. The J gene is TRBJ2-1, the V gene TRBV11-3, with 11 nucleotides matching TRBD2. CDR1 is SGHNT, CDR2 YENEEA, per germline. With 4 bases clipped from V and 6 bases from J, the junction kept 8 bases outside the gene matches. This CDR3 has 16 residues. This chain's CDR3 is CASSSQTSGGGNEQFF. CDR3 DNA sequence: TGTGCCAGCAGCTCCCAAACTAGCGGGGGAGGCAATGAGCAGTTCTTC.

This clone has just a few counts. This chain joins TRBV28 and TRBJ1-5, with D maybe TRBD1 (5 bases). The ends were cut back, 3 bases at V and 1 base at J, with 13 bases in the middle. Germline CDR1 MDHEN, CDR2 SYDVKM. The CDR3 is made up of 16 amino acids. CDR3 in DNA: TGTGCCAGCAGTTTGAGGTCCGGGGGAAGCAATCAGCCCCAGCATTTT. Its protein product is CASSLRSGGSNQPQHF.

By share of the sample, this clone is hyperexpanded. This chain links TRBV9 with TRBJ1-2, with a tentative D call TRBD1 (5 bases). CDR1 is SGDLS, CDR2 YYNGEE, per germline. The CDR3 spans 16 residues. The V end was cut by 4 bases, the J end by 0 bases, with 16 bases between. The CDR3 nucleotides read TGTGCCAGCAGCACCCCCATGGGGACCGCTAACTATGGCTACACCTTC. It encodes CASSTPMGTANYGYTF.

This clone occurred a few times. The genes are TRBV6-8 and TRBJ1-5, with TRBD1 matching 9 bases. Germline V CDR1 and CDR2: MNHGY, SAAAGT. The CDR3 runs 13 residues. V lost 10 bases to trimming and J lost 4 bases; unmatched junction nucleotides: 5. Here the CDR3 reads CAIRDRENQPQHF. CDR3 bases: TGTGCCATCAGGGACAGGGAAAATCAGCCCCAGCATTTT.

This clone was observed a handful of times. In DNA form, the CDR3 reads TGCGCCAGCACCGGACAGGGGGCAATGAACACTGAAGCTTTCTTT. Translation gives CASTGQGAMNTEAFF. J is TRBJ1-1 and V is TRBV5-1; 11 bases are shared with TRBD1. The trim removed 6 bases at V and 0 bases at J, leaving 4 bases unmatched. This CDR3 region has 15 residues. Germline loops: CDR1 SGHRS, CDR2 YFSETQ.

This clone is judged large (0.1 to 1%). J is TRBJ2-2 and V is TRBV9, with TRBD1 identical over 8 bases. This CDR3 has 16 residues. J was trimmed by 4 bases and V by 1 base; bases with no gene match: 6. Germline loops: CDR1 SGDLS, CDR2 YYNGEE. DNA for the CDR3: TGTGCCAGCAGCGTACAGGGGGCAAGGACCACCGGGGAGCTGTTTTTT. Translation gives CASSVQGARTTGELFF.